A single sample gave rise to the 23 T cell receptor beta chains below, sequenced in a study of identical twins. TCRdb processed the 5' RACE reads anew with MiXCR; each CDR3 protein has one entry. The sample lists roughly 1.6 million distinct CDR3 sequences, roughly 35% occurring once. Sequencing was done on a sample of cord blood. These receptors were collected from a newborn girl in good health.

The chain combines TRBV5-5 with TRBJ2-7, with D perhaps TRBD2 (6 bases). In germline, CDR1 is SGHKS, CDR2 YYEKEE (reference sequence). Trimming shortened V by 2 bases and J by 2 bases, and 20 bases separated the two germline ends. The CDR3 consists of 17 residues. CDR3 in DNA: TGTGCCAGCAGCTTTGGGGGAGGCGAACTCTATACCTACGAGCAGTACTTC. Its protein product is CASSFGGGELYTYEQYF.

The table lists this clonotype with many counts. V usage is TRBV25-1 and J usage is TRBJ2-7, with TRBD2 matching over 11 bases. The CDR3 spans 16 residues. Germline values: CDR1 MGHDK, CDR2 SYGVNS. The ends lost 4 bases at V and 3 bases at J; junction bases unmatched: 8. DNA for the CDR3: TGTGCCAGCAGTGTTATAGGGGGGACTAGCGGCTACGAGCAGTACTTC. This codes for CASSVIGGTSGYEQYF.

CDR3 loop: CASSQPDRPNYGYTF. Here the CDR3 DNA reads TGTGCCAGCAGCCAACCGGACAGGCCTAACTATGGCTACACCTTC. This chain uses TRBV4-2 with TRBJ1-2, with 7 bases fitting TRBD1. Germline V gene data show CDR1 as LGHNA and CDR2 as YNFKEQ. After removal of 2 bases from V and 0 bases from J, the junction contained 3 bases not matched to a gene. CDR3 length: 15 residues.

In nucleotides, the CDR3 is TGTGCCAGCAGTAATCGGCCCAACACTGAAGCTTTCTTT. It yields the protein CASSNRPNTEAFF. The chain carries TRBV12-3 or TRBV12-4 and TRBJ1-1, with D hard to call. This CDR3 spans 13 amino acids. The V and J ends lost 5 bases and 2 bases respectively, with 9 bases between them.

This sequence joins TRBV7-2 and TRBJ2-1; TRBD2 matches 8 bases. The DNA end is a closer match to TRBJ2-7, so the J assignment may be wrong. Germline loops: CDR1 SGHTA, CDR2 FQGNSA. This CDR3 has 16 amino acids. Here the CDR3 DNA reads TGTGCCAGCAGCTTAGATGCGGGAGGCTCCTACAATGAGCAGTACTTC. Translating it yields CASSLDAGGSYNEQYF.

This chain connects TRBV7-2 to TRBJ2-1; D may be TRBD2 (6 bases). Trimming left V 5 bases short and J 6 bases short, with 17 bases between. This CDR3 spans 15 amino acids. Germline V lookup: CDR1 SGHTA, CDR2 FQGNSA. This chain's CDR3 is CASSARATRRNEQFF. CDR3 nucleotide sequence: TGTGCCAGCAGCGCGAGGGCGACTAGGCGCAATGAGCAGTTCTTC. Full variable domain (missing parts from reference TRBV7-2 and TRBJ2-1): GAGVSQSPSNKVTEKGKDVELRCDPISGHTALYWYRQSLGQGLEFLIYFQGNSAPDKSGLPSDRFSAERTGGSVSTLTIQRTQQEDSAVYLCASSARATRRNEQFFGPGTRLTVL.

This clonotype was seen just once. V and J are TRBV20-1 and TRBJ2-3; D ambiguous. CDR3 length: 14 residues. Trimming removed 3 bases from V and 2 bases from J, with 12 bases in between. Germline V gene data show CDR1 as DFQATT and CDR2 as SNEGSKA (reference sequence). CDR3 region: CSASQDPITDTQYF. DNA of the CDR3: TGCAGTGCTAGTCAGGACCCGATCACAGATACGCAGTATTTT.

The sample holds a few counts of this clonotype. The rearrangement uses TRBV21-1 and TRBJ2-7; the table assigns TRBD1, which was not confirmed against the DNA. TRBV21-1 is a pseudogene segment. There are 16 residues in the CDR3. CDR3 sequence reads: CASSKENRGRTYEQYF. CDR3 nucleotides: TGTGCCAGCAGCAAAGAGAACAGGGGTCGTACCTACGAGCAGTACTTC.

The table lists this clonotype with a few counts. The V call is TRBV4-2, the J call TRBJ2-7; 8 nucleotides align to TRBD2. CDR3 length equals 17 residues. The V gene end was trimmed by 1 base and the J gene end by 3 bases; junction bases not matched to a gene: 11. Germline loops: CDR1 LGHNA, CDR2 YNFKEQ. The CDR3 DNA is TGTGCCAGCAGCCAAGGCCTTCTGCGGGAGGCCTTCTACGAGCAGTACTTC. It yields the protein CASSQGLLREAFYEQYF.

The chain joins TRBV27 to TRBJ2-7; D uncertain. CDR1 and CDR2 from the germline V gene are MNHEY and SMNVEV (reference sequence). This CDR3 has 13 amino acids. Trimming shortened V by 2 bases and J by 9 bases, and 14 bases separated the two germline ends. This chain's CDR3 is CASSLSTRGLQYF. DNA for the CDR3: TGTGCCAGCAGTTTAAGTACGCGTGGGTTGCAGTACTTC.

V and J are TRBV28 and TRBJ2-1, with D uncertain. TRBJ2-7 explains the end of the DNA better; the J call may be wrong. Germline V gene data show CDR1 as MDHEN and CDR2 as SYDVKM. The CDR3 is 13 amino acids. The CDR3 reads CASSPRGRIEQYF. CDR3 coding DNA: TGTGCCAGCAGTCCCCGTGGACGGATTGAGCAGTACTTC.

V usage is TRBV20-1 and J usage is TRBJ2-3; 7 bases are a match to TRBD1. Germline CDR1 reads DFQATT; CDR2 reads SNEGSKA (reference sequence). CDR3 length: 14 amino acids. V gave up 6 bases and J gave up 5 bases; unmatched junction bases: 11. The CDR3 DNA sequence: TGCAGTGCCTTACAGGGGTTTGAAGGAGATACGCAGTATTTT. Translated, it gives CSALQGFEGDTQYF.

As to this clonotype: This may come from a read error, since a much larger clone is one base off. The CDR3 sequence: CASTRGWPYNEQFF. Written as DNA, the CDR3 is TGTGCCAGCACTAGGGGCTGGCCCTACAATGAGCAGTTCTTC. The chain links TRBV6-4 to TRBJ2-1; possibly TRBD1 for D (5 bases). The CDR3 length is 14 residues. Germline-derived CDR1 and CDR2 are MRHNA and SNTAGT. Trimming shortened V by 7 bases and J by 2 bases, and 12 bases separated the two germline ends.

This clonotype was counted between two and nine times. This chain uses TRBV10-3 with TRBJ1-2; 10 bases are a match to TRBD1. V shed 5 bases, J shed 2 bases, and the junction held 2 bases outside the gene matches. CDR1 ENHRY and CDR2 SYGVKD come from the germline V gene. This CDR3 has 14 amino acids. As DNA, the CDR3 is TGTGCCATCAGTCTGACAGGGGGCAACTATGGCTACACCTTC. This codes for CAISLTGGNYGYTF.

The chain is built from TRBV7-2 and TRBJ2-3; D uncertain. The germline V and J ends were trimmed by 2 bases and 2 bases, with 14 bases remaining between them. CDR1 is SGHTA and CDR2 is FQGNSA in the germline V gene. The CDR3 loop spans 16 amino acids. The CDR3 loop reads CASSLQPSSNTDTQYF. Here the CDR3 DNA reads TGTGCCAGCAGCTTACAACCGTCATCAAACACAGATACGCAGTATTTT.

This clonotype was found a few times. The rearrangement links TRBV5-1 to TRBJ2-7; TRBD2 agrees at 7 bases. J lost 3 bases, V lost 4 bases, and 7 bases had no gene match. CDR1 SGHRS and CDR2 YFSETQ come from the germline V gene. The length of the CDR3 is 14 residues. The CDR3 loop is CASSPGGGLYEQYF. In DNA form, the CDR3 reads TGCGCCAGCAGCCCTGGGGGGGGTCTCTACGAGCAGTACTTC.

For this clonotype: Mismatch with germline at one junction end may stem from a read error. The CDR3 bases are TGTGCCAGCACCCAAGGACACGGGACTAGCGGGATGACTTGCTACAATGAGCAGTACTTC. It translates to CASTQGHGTSGMTCYNEQYF. The V and J genes are TRBV3-1 and TRBJ2-4; 13 bases line up with TRBD2. This CDR3 has 20 residues. CDR1 LGHDT and CDR2 YNNKEL come from the germline V gene (reference sequence).

CDR3 coding DNA: TGCGCCAGCAGCCCCCACCGGACGGATTACAATGAGCAGTTCTTC. As protein: CASSPHRTDYNEQFF. The gene calls are TRBV5-1 and TRBJ2-1; D is unresolved. V lost 4 bases and J lost 4, with 15 bases in between. The CDR3 loop spans 15 amino acids. The germline CDR1 and CDR2 sequences are SGHRS and YFSETQ.

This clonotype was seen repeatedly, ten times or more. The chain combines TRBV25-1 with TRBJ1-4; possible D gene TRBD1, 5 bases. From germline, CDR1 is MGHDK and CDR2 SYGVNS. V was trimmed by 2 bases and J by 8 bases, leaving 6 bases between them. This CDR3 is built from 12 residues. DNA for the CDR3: TGTGCCAGCAGTGAACAGGGCGAAAAACTGTTTTTT. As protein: CASSEQGEKLFF.

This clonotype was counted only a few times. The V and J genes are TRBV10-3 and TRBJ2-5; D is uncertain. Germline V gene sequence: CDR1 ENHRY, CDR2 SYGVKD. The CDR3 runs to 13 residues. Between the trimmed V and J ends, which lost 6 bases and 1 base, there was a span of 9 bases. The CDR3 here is CAISARPQETQYF. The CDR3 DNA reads TGTGCCATCAGCGCCAGACCCCAAGAGACCCAGTACTTC.

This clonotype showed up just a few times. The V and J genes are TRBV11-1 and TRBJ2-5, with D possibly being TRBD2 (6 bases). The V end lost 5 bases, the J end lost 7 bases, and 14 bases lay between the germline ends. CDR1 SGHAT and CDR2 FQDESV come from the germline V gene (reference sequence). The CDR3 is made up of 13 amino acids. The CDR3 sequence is CASSPGTLGTQYF. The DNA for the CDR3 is TGTGCCAGCAGCCCAGGGACTCTAGGGACCCAGTACTTC. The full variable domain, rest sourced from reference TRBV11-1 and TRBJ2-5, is EAEVAQSPRYKITEKSQAVAFWCDPISGHATLYWYRQILGQGPELLVQFQDESVVDDSQLPKDRFSAERLKGVDSTLKIQPAELGDSAMYLCASSPGTLGTQYFGPGTRLLVL.

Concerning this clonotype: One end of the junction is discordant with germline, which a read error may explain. In nucleotides, the CDR3 is TGTGCCAGCGGTTACGGGTCAGACTCTGGGGCCAACGTCCTGACTTTC. Residues: CASGYGSDSGANVLTF. The genes are TRBV6-5 and TRBJ2-6, with D unresolved. CDR1 is MNHEY and CDR2 is SVGAGI in the germline V gene. The CDR3 runs to 16 residues.

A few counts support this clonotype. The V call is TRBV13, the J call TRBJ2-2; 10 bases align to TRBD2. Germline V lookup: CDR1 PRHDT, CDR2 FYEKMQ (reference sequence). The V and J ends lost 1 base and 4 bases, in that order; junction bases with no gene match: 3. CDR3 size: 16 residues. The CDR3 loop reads CASSLASGGLTGELFF. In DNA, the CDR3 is TGTGCCAGCAGCTTAGCTAGCGGGGGTCTCACCGGGGAGCTGTTTTTT.